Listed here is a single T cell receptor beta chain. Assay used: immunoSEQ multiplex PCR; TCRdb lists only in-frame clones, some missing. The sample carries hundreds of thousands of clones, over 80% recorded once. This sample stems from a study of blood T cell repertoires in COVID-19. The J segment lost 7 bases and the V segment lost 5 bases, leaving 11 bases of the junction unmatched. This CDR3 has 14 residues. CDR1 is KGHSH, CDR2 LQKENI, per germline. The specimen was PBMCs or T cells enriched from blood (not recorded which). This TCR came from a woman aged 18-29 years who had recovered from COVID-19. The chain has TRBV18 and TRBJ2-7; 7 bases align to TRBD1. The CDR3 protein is CASSAGQALGEQYF. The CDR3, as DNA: TGTGCCAGCTCAGCCGGACAGGCGCTGGGGGAGCAGTACTTC.